The rows below give T cell receptor beta chains drawn from one sample of a study of shared clonotypes between healthy human individuals. TCRdb's table, derived via immunoSEQ multiplex PCR, lists solely in-frame clones and lacks some. The table lists 1.5 million to 2.5 million clones, about 95% of them singletons, with around 1.2% in the top ten. Sequencing was done on a sample of naive CD8+ T cells sorted from blood. These receptors all come from a man aged 18-30 years in good health. Each CDR3 is given with its conserved first and last residue. The D gene is left open where the match is weak. Clone size is given for some rows only: seen once, a few or many times, or a class if the clone is expanded.

d_gene	abundance	v_gene	j_gene	CDR3aa	CDR3nt
TRBD2	-	TRBV11-2	TRBJ2-1	CASSLWAGEPAYNEQFF	TGTGCCAGCAGCTTATGGGCGGGAGAACCGGCGTACAATGAGCAGTTCTTC
TRBD1	-	TRBV19	TRBJ2-2	CASSEQGSGELFF	TGTGCCAGTAGTGAACAGGGGTCCGGGGAGCTGTTTTTT
TRBD1	-	TRBV5-1	TRBJ1-1	CASSRTGNTEAFF	TGCGCCAGCAGCCGGACAGGGAACACTGAAGCTTTCTTT
-	-	TRBV4-3	TRBJ1-5	CASSQEVHINQPQHF	TGCGCCAGCAGCCAAGAAGTACACATCAATCAGCCCCAGCATTTT
-	-	TRBV12-2	TRBJ2-7	CASRLAGRVPYEQYF	TGTGCAAGTCGCTTAGCGGGGCGGGTCCCCTACGAGCAGTACTTC
-	-	TRBV19	TRBJ2-1	CASSIDLSNEQFF	TGTGCCAGTAGTATAGATCTGTCGAATGAGCAGTTCTTC
-	-	TRBV7-6	TRBJ2-7	CASSLTGVPSSYEQYF	TGTGCCAGCAGCTTAACTGGCGTTCCTAGCTCCTACGAGCAGTACTTC
-	-	TRBV19	TRBJ2-3	CASSIPGTDTQYF	TGTGCCAGTAGTATCCCAGGGACAGATACGCAGTATTTT
-	-	TRBV5-1	TRBJ2-1	CASSLEDLGVWDEQFF	TGCGCCAGCAGCTTGGAGGATTTGGGCGTTTGGGATGAGCAGTTCTTC
-	-	TRBV9	TRBJ1-5	CASSEGGAGNQPQHF	TGTGCCAGCAGCGAGGGAGGGGCGGGCAATCAGCCCCAGCATTTT
TRBD1	-	TRBV25-1	TRBJ1-1	CASQKTGLAEAFF	TGTGCCAGTCAAAAGACAGGGCTCGCTGAAGCTTTCTTT
TRBD2	-	TRBV9	TRBJ2-1	CASSGRGAYNEQFF	TGTGCCAGCAGCGGGCGGGGGGCTTACAATGAGCAGTTCTTC
-	-	TRBV7-9	TRBJ2-7	CASSLALFEQYF	TGTGCCAGCAGCTTAGCTCTGTTCGAGCAGTACTTC
TRBD1	-	TRBV5-6	TRBJ2-1	CASITNEPGQGDNEQFF	TGTGCCAGCATCACTAACGAACCCGGACAGGGGGACAATGAGCAGTTCTTC
TRBD2	-	TRBV19	TRBJ2-7	CASSIAQRGAYEQYF	TGTGCCAGTAGTATTGCCCAGCGGGGGGCTTACGAGCAGTACTTC
-	-	TRBV9	TRBJ2-2	CASSVETGGTGELFF	TGTGCCAGCAGCGTAGAAACAGGAGGCACCGGGGAGCTGTTTTTT
-	-	TRBV21-1	TRBJ2-3	CASTKNLEASTDTQYF	TGTGCCAGCACCAAAAATTTGGAAGCTAGCACAGATACGCAGTATTTT
-	-	TRBV11-3	TRBJ2-1	CASSPFLASEGDNEQFF	TGTGCCAGCAGCCCGTTTCTGGCGTCCGAAGGGGACAATGAGCAGTTCTTC
TRBD1	-	TRBV13	TRBJ1-6	CASSQGQGYSPLHF	TGTGCCAGCAGCCAGGGACAGGGGTATTCACCCCTCCACTTT
TRBD1	-	TRBV4-1	TRBJ1-1	CASSQRTGATNTEAFF	TGCGCCAGCAGCCAGCGGACAGGGGCGACGAACACTGAAGCTTTCTTT
-	once	TRBV30	TRBJ2-7	CAWSYGVPPYEQYF	TGTGCCTGGAGTTATGGGGTACCCCCCTACGAGCAGTACTTC
-	-	TRBV2	TRBJ1-4	CASTEKGWEKLFF	TGTGCCAGCACCGAAAAAGGTTGGGAAAAACTGTTTTTT
-	-	TRBV6-5	TRBJ2-1	CASSYLGGAEQFF	TGTGCCAGCAGTTATTTAGGCGGGGCTGAGCAGTTCTTC
-	once	TRBV10-3	TRBJ2-7	CAISEPGSYEQYF	TGTGCCATCAGTGAGCCAGGGTCCTACGAGCAGTACTTC
-	-	TRBV27	TRBJ2-5	CASSKTVSGPGTQYF	TGTGCCAGCAGTAAAACGGTGTCGGGTCCGGGAACCCAGTACTTC
-	once	TRBV6-5	TRBJ2-2	CASSDPDSTGELFF	TGTGCCAGCAGTGACCCCGACAGCACCGGGGAGCTGTTTTTT
TRBD1	-	TRBV7-9	TRBJ2-3	CASSSTGGPDTQYF	TGTGCCAGCAGCTCGACAGGGGGCCCAGATACGCAGTATTTT
-	-	TRBV21-1	TRBJ1-5	CASSKQGRIYSNQPQHF	TGTGCCAGCAGCAAACAGGGGCGGATCTATAGCAATCAGCCCCAGCATTTT
TRBD1	-	TRBV9	TRBJ1-1	CASSGPTGGRTEAFF	TGTGCCAGCAGCGGACCCACAGGGGGGAGAACTGAAGCTTTCTTT
-	-	TRBV10-3	TRBJ2-7	CATADSSYEQYF	TGTGCCACCGCGGACAGTTCCTACGAGCAGTACTTC